This TCR beta chain was captured by sequencing in a study of blood T cell repertoires in COVID-19. The data were produced by immunoSEQ multiplex PCR, yet TCRdb's version contains in-frame clones alone and is incomplete. The repertoire includes about 70,000 clones, roughly 87% of them detected once, and roughly 10% sits in the top ten. The source material was peripheral blood. This TCR came from a young woman with acute or convalescent COVID-19.

This chain's CDR3 is CASSLWGQGLAKNIQYF. CDR3 nucleotides: TGTGCCAGCAGTTTATGGGGACAGGGCCTAGCCAAAAACATTCAGTACTTC. The J gene is TRBJ2-4, the V gene TRBV27, with 9 positions matching TRBD1. The CDR3 is made up of 17 amino acids. The V and J ends lost 1 base and 0 bases, in that order; junction bases with no gene match: 4. Looked up from germline, CDR1 is MNHEY and CDR2 is SMNVEV (reference sequence).